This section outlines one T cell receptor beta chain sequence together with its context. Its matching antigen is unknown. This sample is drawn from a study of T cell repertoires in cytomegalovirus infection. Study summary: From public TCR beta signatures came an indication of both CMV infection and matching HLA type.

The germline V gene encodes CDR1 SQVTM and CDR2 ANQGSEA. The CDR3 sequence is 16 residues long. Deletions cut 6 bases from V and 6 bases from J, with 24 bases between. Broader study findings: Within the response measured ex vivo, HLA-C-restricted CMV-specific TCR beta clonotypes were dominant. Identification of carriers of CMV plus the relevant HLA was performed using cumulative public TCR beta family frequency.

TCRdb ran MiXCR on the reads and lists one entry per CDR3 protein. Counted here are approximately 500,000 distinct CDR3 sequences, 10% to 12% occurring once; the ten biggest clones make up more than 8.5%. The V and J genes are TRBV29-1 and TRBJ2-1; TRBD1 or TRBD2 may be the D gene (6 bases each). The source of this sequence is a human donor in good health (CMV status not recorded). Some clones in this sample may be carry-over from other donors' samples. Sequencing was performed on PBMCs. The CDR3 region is CSVPRDWGAVTNEQFF. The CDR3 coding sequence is TGCAGCGTCCCCCGGGACTGGGGGGCGGTGACCAATGAGCAGTTCTTC.